This TCR beta chain was profiled in a study of OX40 agonist ivuxolimab in advanced cancers. Germline CDR1 is MNHNS and CDR2 is SASEGT. This CDR3 contains 15 residues. Deletions cut 5 bases from V and 4 bases from J, with 14 bases between. Here immunoSEQ multiplex PCR was the method, and the copy in TCRdb shows in-frame clones only, minus some. This sample has tens of thousands of clones; more than 70% occur once, and the top ten carry around 4.3%. This sequence joins TRBV6-1 and TRBJ2-2; D gene ambiguous. This receptor was obtained from an adult with an advanced solid tumor such as melanoma, head and neck, liver or kidney cancer. The sample consisted of CD4+ or CD8+ T cells sorted from blood, taken in a trial of the OX40 agonist ivuxolimab. The CDR3 DNA is TGTGCCAGCAGTACGAAGGCGTCTGTCACCGGGGAGCTGTTTTTT. This translates into CASSTKASVTGELFF.